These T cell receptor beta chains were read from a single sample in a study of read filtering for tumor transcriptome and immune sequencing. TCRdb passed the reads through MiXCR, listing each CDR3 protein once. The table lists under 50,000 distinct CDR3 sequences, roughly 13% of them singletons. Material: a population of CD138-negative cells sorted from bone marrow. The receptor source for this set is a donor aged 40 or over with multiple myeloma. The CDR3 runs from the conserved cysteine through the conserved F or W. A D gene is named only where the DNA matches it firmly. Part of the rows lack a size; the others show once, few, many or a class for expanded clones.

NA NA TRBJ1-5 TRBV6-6 TGTGCCAGCAGTCAGGACGTCGGCTTCAGTCAGCCCCAGCATTTC CASSQDVGFSQPQHF
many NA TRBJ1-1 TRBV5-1 TGCGCCAGCGCATTAATGGGTGGGGCTGAAGCTTTCTTT CASALMGGAEAFF
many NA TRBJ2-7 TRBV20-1 TGCAGTGCTAGAGATCGGAGCCAGGCGTGGCAGTACTTC CSARDRSQAWQYF
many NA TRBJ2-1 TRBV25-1 TGTGCCAGCAGTGAATTTTTCCCGGGGGATGAGCAGTTCTTC CASSEFFPGDEQFF
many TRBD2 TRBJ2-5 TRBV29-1 TGCAGCGTCTATAAACTAGCGGGAGCAGTGGAGACCCAGTACTTC CSVYKLAGAVETQYF
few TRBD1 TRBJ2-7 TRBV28 TGTGCCAGCGGCCCCGGGACAGCTTTCCTGGGGCAGTACTTC CASGPGTAFLGQYF
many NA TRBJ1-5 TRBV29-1 TGCAGCGTTGCCGACAGGCCTAATCAGCCCCAGCATTTT CSVADRPNQPQHF
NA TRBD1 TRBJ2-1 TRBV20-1 TGCAGTGCCCTTCCGGGACAGGGGTCCTACAATGAGCAGTTCTTC CSALPGQGSYNEQFF
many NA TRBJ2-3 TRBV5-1 TGCGCCAGCAGCTCCCGGACTCAGAGGACCGCAGATACGCAGTATTTT CASSSRTQRTADTQYF
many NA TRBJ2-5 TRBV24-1 TGTGCCACCAGTGATTTGGAAGGGGGAGAGACCCAGTACTTC CATSDLEGGETQYF
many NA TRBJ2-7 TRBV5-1 TGCGCCAGCAGCTTACTGGGAGCCAGCTCCTACGAGCAGTACTTC CASSLLGASSYEQYF
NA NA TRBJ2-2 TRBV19 TGTGCCAGTAGTATAGACCACACCGGATGGACCGGGGAGCTGTTTTTT CASSIDHTGWTGELFF
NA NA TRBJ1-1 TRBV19 TGTGCCAGTACCTTTCCGATCGGGGACTCTGGAGGGAACACTGAAGCTTTCTTT CASTFPIGDSGGNTEAFF
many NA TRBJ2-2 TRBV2 TGTGCCAGCAGTGGAGGAACTATACCGAACACCGGGGAGCTGTTTTTT CASSGGTIPNTGELFF
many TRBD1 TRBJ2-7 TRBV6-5 TGTGCCAGCAGTATCGACAGGGGCTACGAGCAGTACTTC CASSIDRGYEQYF
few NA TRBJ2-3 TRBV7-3 TGTGCCAGCAGCTTCTTCGGTGGGGCAGATACGCAGTATTTT CASSFFGGADTQYF
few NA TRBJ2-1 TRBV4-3 TGCGCCAGCAGCCAAGTCTACGGGGCGGCGTCACACGATGAGCAGTTCTTC CASSQVYGAASHDEQFF
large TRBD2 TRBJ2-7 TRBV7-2 TGTGCCAGCAGCTTAATGGTAGCGGGAGGGCAGGAGCAGTACTTC CASSLMVAGGQEQYF
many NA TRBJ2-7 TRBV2 TGTGCCAGCAGTCGGACAGTACCTAACGAGCAGTACTTC CASSRTVPNEQYF
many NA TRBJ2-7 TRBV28 TGTGGTACCGGGACGCTCTCCTACGAGCAGTACTTC CGTGTLSYEQYF
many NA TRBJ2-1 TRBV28 TGTGCCAGCAGTTTACTCAGATCAATTGAGCAGTTCTTC CASSLLRSIEQFF
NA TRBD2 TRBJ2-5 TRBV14 TGTGCCAGCAGCCCTTACACCGGGACTAGGGAGACCCAGTGCTTC CASSPYTGTRETQCF
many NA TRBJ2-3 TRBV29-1 TGCAGCGTTTCACGGGACCTTAGCACAGATACGCAGTATTTT CSVSRDLSTDTQYF
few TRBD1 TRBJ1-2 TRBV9 TGTGCCAGCACCGAGGGACAGGGAAATTTAGACGTCTATGGCTACACCTTC CASTEGQGNLDVYGYTF
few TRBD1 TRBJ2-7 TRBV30 TGTGCGCACGGGGGACAGGGGTTCTACGAGCAGTACTTC CAHGGQGFYEQYF
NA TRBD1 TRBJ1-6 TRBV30 TGTGCCTGGAATCCAGCCGGGACAGGGGTTAATTCACCCCTCCACTTT CAWNPAGTGVNSPLHF
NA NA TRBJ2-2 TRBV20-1 TGCAGTGCTAGAGACAGGGGGGATTACGGGGGGCTGTTTTTT CSARDRGDYGGLFF
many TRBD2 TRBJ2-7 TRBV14 TGTGCCAGCAGCCAACAAGCGGGAGCACCCTACGAGCAGTACTTC CASSQQAGAPYEQYF
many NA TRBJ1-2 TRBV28 TGTGCCAGCAGTTCCAGGGACTCCTTTGGCTACACCTTC CASSSRDSFGYTF
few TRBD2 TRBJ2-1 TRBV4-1 TGCGCCAGCAGCCGCCCTGGGTCTAGCGGGAGCCTTGAGCAGTTCTTC CASSRPGSSGSLEQFF
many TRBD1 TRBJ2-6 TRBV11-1 TGTGCCAGCAGCTTAGACCGCCCTGACAGGGGCCCTGCCCCTGGGGACTCTGGGGCCAACGTCCTGACTTTC CASSLDRPDRGPAPGDSGANVLTF
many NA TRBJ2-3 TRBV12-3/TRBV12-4 TGTGCCAGCACCTCGGGTCCCCCAGATACGCAGTATTTT CASTSGPPDTQYF
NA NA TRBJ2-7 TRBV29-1 TGCAGCGTCCGACTGATATCCTACGAGCAGTACTTC CSVRLISYEQYF
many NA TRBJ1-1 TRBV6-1 TGTGCCAGCACTGAAGGTGGTACTGAAGCTTTCTTT CASTEGGTEAFF
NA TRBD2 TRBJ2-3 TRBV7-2 TGTGCCAGCAGCTCCCGCGTGGGAGGGGTCACAGATACGCAGTATTTT CASSSRVGGVTDTQYF
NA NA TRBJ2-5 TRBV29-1 TGCAGCGTTCGAGGGGGTATAGGGGAGACCCAGTACTTC CSVRGGIGETQYF
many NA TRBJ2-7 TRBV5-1 TGCGCCAGCAGCTTGGCCGGACAGTTACACGAGCAGTACTTC CASSLAGQLHEQYF